This T cell receptor beta chain was captured by sequencing in a study of technical replicates of blood from a few donors. The CDR3 is 16 residues long. CDR1 is SGHDN, CDR2 FVKESK, per germline. V lost 3 bases and J lost 1, with 12 bases in between. Assay used: immunoSEQ multiplex PCR; TCRdb lists only in-frame clones, some missing. The data show about 80,000 clones, with roughly nine tenths seen just once and 0.39% held by the top ten. Sequencing was done on a sample of T cells isolated from PBMCs. This sequence originates from a human donor in good health. V is TRBV14 and J is TRBJ2-2, with D possibly TRBD1 on 6 matching bases. CDR3 coding DNA: TGTGCCAGCAGCCAGTACACAGGGATGAACACCGGGGAGCTGTTTTTT. It codes for CASSQYTGMNTGELFF.